The 18 T cell receptor beta chains below come from one sample, sequenced in a study of beta chain features in type 1 diabetes. The authors reverse transcribed all of the isolated RNA, so sequencing captured expressed TCRB transcripts. Some clones are missing from TCRdb's copy, which holds only in-frame ones; the method was immunoSEQ multiplex PCR. This table has 350,000 to 450,000 clones, approximately 16% appearing once. The sequencing sample was made of naive CD4+ T cells from blood. Receptor source: a woman younger than 35 in good health.

V is TRBV9 and J is TRBJ2-3, with 7 positions matching TRBD2. V lost 7 bases, J lost 2 bases, and 13 bases stayed unmatched. The CDR3 runs 16 residues. Germline loops: CDR1 SGDLS, CDR2 YYNGEE. The CDR3 nucleotides read TGTGCCAGCGAAGGAGAACCGGGACTAACCACAGATACGCAGTATTTT. It is translated as CASEGEPGLTTDTQYF.

The rearrangement uses TRBV5-4 and TRBJ2-3; 7 nucleotides line up with TRBD2. The CDR3 is 13 amino acids. Germline trimming cut 5 bases from V and 4 bases from J; bases unmatched to any gene: 4. The V gene's germline CDR1 is SGHNT and CDR2 YYREEE (reference sequence). The CDR3 region has the DNA TGTGCCAGCAGTCGCGGGAGTCCAGATACGCAGTATTTT. As protein: CASSRGSPDTQYF. The full variable domain, its missing parts supplied by reference TRBV5-4 and TRBJ2-3, is ETGVTQSPTHLIKTRGQQVTLRCSSQSGHNTVSWYQQALGQGPQFIFQYYREEENGRGNFPPRFSGLQFPNYSSELNVNALELDDSALYLCASSRGSPDTQYFGPGTRLTVL.

This clone has a single count. The chain couples TRBV4-1 to TRBJ2-1; 7 bases are shared with TRBD2. The CDR3 sequence is 16 residues long. J gave up 7 bases and V 0 bases, and 9 bases lay outside the gene matches. Germline CDR1 MGHRA, CDR2 YSYEKL. In DNA, the CDR3 is TGCGCCAGCAGCCAAGATCCGGCGGGAGTTAGAAATGAGCAGTTCTTC. This codes for CASSQDPAGVRNEQFF.

This clone has just a few counts. The chain joins TRBV28 to TRBJ2-7; 11 bases line up with TRBD2. Looked up from germline, CDR1 is MDHEN and CDR2 is SYDVKM. This CDR3 has 14 amino acids. The V and J ends lost 5 bases and 5 bases, in that order; junction bases with no gene match: 5. CDR3 nucleotides: TGTGCCAGCAGTAAGGGACTAGCGGTAGACGAGCAGTACTTC. Translating gives CASSKGLAVDEQYF.

V gene TRBV5-6 combines with J gene TRBJ2-7; 13 positions agree with TRBD2. The CDR3 is 15 residues long. V shed 0 bases and J 6 bases; nucleotides not matched to a gene: 3. Germline CDR1 reads SGHDT; CDR2 reads YYEEEE. CDR3 loop: CASSLGTSGSREQYF. The CDR3 nucleotides are TGTGCCAGCAGCTTGGGGACTAGCGGGAGTCGCGAGCAGTACTTC.

Only a few counts were recorded for this clone. The chain couples TRBV7-2 to TRBJ1-2; D remains unclear. The length of the CDR3 is 14 residues. Looked up from germline, CDR1 is SGHTA and CDR2 is FQGNSA. The V and J ends lost 5 bases and 8 bases respectively, with 18 bases between them. The CDR3 region is CASSPWTGGSGYTF. In DNA form, the CDR3 reads TGTGCCAGCAGCCCCTGGACGGGCGGGTCGGGCTACACCTTC.

This clone was counted once. The rearrangement uses TRBV7-2 and TRBJ1-2; D may be TRBD1 (6 bases). Between the trimmed V and J ends, which lost 5 bases and 0 bases, there was a span of 13 bases. This CDR3 region has 15 residues. Germline V gene data show CDR1 as SGHTA and CDR2 as FQGNSA. The CDR3 DNA reads TGTGCCAGCAGCGCACTACAGGGAGCTAACTATGGCTACACCTTC. Its protein is CASSALQGANYGYTF.

This clone occurred a few times. The CDR3 sequence: CASSDDKGGAFGYTF. The CDR3 nucleotides read TGTGCCAGCAGCGATGACAAAGGGGGGGCGTTCGGCTACACCTTC. This rearrangement joins TRBV4-2 to TRBJ1-2, with a weak D call TRBD1 (6 bases). The V and J ends lost 5 bases and 8 bases respectively, with 21 bases between them. Germline V gene data show CDR1 as LGHNA and CDR2 as YNFKEQ. This CDR3 is built from 15 residues.

The rearrangement uses TRBV30 and TRBJ1-4; 8 bases map to TRBD1. V gave up 0 bases and J gave up 13 bases; unmatched junction bases: 1. The CDR3 spans 11 residues. CDR1 and CDR2 from the germline V gene are GTSNPN and SVGIG (reference sequence). The CDR3 protein is CAWSVQGGLFF. DNA for the CDR3: TGTGCCTGGAGTGTACAGGGGGGACTGTTTTTT.

The chain joins TRBV28 to TRBJ1-2, with 9 positions matching TRBD1. The CDR3 is 14 residues long. V trimming: 2 bases; J trimming: 7 bases; junction bases outside the gene matches: 5. In germline, CDR1 is MDHEN, CDR2 SYDVKM. The CDR3 spells CASSLTGGIGGYTF. The CDR3 DNA reads as TGTGCCAGCAGTTTAACAGGGGGCATAGGTGGCTACACCTTC.

The V gene is TRBV5-1, the J gene TRBJ2-3, with 9 bases lining up with TRBD1. Germline CDR1 reads SGHRS; CDR2 reads YFSETQ. The CDR3 sequence is 14 residues long. V lost 4 bases and J lost 6; bases outside the gene matches: 6. The CDR3 nucleotides are TGCGCCAGCAGCCCAAGGACAGGGGTGGATACGCAGTATTTT. It codes for CASSPRTGVDTQYF.

The chain recombines TRBV19 with TRBJ2-7, with TRBD1 matching 7 bases. In germline, CDR1 is LNHDA, CDR2 SQIVND (reference sequence). The CDR3 runs 13 residues. The V and J ends lost 11 bases and 7 bases, in that order; junction bases with no gene match: 14. The CDR3 is CAGSASHRGEQYF. The CDR3 coding sequence is TGTGCCGGATCTGCTAGTCACAGGGGTGAGCAGTACTTC.

The rearrangement uses TRBV25-1 and TRBJ2-1; TRBD2 matches at 12 bases. Germline assignment: CDR1 MGHDK and CDR2 SYGVNS. J was trimmed by 3 bases and V by 5 bases; bases with no gene match: 5. This CDR3 contains 16 residues. This chain's CDR3 is CASSPSGRGSYNEQFF. The DNA for the CDR3 is TGTGCCAGCAGTCCTAGCGGGAGGGGTAGCTACAATGAGCAGTTCTTC.

This clone was counted a few times. The sample has other DNA sequences that encode this CDR3 too. This chain connects TRBV30 to TRBJ2-7; D not certain. Trimming shortened V by 0 bases and J by 3 bases, and 6 bases separated the two germline ends. Germline V CDR1 and CDR2: GTSNPN, SVGIG (reference sequence). This CDR3 is 12 amino acids long. The CDR3 DNA follows: TGTGCCTGGAGTGTACTTCGCTACGAGCAGTACTTC. Amino acid sequence: CAWSVLRYEQYF.

This clone was seen a handful of times. The chain is built from TRBV30 and TRBJ1-1, with 7 bases matching TRBD1. This CDR3 contains 13 residues. Germline CDR1 and CDR2: GTSNPN and SVGIG (reference sequence). V shed 4 bases, J shed 3 bases, and the junction held 5 bases outside the gene matches. CDR3 DNA: TGTGCCTGGACCTTACAGGGGTACACTGAAGCTTTCTTT. Its translation is CAWTLQGYTEAFF.

This clone has more than one count but fewer than ten. This chain joins TRBV4-2 and TRBJ1-5, with D possibly matching TRBD1 (5 bases). The germline CDR1 and CDR2 sequences are LGHNA and YNFKEQ. The CDR3 has 19 residues. Trimming left V 1 base short and J 0 bases short, with 19 bases between. The CDR3 region is CASSQGWGGKDFSNQPQHF. The CDR3 DNA sequence: TGTGCCAGCAGCCAAGGATGGGGGGGTAAAGATTTTAGCAATCAGCCCCAGCATTTT.

This clone appeared a few times. J is TRBJ2-1 and V is TRBV7-9; possible D gene TRBD1, 6 bases. Germline loops: CDR1 SEHNR, CDR2 FQNEAQ (reference sequence). V was clipped by 6 bases and J by 4 bases, with 16 bases between them. The CDR3 length is 15 residues. DNA of the CDR3: TGTGCCAGCAGTTTCCCAGGACAGATTTACAATGAGCAGTTCTTC. This gives the protein CASSFPGQIYNEQFF.

Only a few counts were recorded for this clone. J is TRBJ1-4 and V is TRBV30; D is undetermined. Germline V gene lookup returns CDR1 GTSNPN and CDR2 SVGIG (reference sequence). This CDR3 has 15 amino acids. Trimming shortened V by 4 bases and J by 0 bases, and 12 bases separated the two germline ends. The CDR3 coding sequence is TGTGCCTGGAACTCGGGGATGACAACTAATGAAAAACTGTTTTTT. Translating it yields CAWNSGMTTNEKLFF.